This T cell receptor (beta chain) was recovered during a study of blood T cell repertoires in COVID-19 (dated by TCRdb to the early 2020s). Regarding the complete study: Samples from collaborators originated in the United States, Italy and Spain and spanned both the acute and convalescent phases of COVID-19. Where available, HLA class I and class II types were obtained from metadata supplied by the sample provider rather than from assay-based typing. The repertoires were made available in a free public database intended to serve as a resource for research on the immune response to SARS-CoV-2. The samples were drawn from the first 160 participants of the ongoing ImmuneRACE study and from over a thousand subjects provided by 6 global collaborators. The sample metadata nearly always contained a de-identified subject ID, COVID-19 status, age in years and sex. The prospective study material was composed of cDNA or gDNA derived from T cells, B-cell-depleted T cells, or PBMCs. The dataset comprised deeply sampled blood TCRbeta repertoires from subjects exposed to, actively infected with, or recovered from COVID-19. The paper as a whole reports these results and caveats: How much clinical and demographic metadata was included differed by source and by participant, and the metadata was provided uncurated.

This clone was observed a few times. The antigen it binds to is not known. Base qualities are not recorded, but no much larger clone differs from it by a single base. Each collaborating institution followed its own protocols to collect whole blood in K2EDTA tubes. For TCRbeta analysis, collaborators shipped samples in one of three forms: frozen whole blood, isolated PBMCs, or DNA extracted from either of those sample types. Trimming costs V 2 bases and J 7 bases, and their ends lie 10 bases apart. The germline V gene sets CDR1 to SGDLS and CDR2 to YYNGEE. The cysteine opens and the phenylalanine closes a CDR3 of 13 amino acids. Only CDR3 DNA remains: 39 bases, in frame from the first base. TCRbeta CDR3 regions were amplified from genomic DNA by means of the immunoSEQ Assay, a bias-controlled multiplex PCR. The source study handled its data this way. The number of nucleated cells in each sample was estimated by amplification of reference gene primers within the assay. To quantify the absolute abundance of each unique TCRbeta CDR3 rearrangement, sequence reads were collapsed and filtered. Productive Simpson clonality was computed per sample as the square root of Simpson's diversity index over productive rearrangements. TCRdb stores this immuneACCESS table with in-frame sequences only. Part of the clones is absent; in the studies checked, under half of the shortfall reflects unresolved V genes, and no reason is known for the rest. V and J calls and clone size follow that table, whereas D and trimming were derived from the DNA. This sample is represented by about 170,000 clones; 80% to 85% of them were singletons. The ten largest account for about 2.7% of the sample.

This clonotype originated in a human donor with acute or convalescent COVID-19. The donor label of this sample is uncertain. Specimen: peripheral blood. This chain joins TRBV9 to TRBJ1-5; TRBD1 is possibly the D segment (5 matching bases). The nucleotides read TGTGCCAGCAGCGTTCAGGGCCAACAGCCCCAGCATTTT. Its translation reads: CASSVQGQQPQHF. Reference TRBV9 and TRBJ1-5 genes cover what lies past the CDR3, so the full variable domain is DSGVTQTPKHLITATGQRVTLRCSPRSGDLSVYWYQQSLDQGLQFLIQYYNGEERAKGNILERFSAQQFPDLHSELNLSSLELGDSALYFCASSVQGQQPQHFGDGTRLSIL.